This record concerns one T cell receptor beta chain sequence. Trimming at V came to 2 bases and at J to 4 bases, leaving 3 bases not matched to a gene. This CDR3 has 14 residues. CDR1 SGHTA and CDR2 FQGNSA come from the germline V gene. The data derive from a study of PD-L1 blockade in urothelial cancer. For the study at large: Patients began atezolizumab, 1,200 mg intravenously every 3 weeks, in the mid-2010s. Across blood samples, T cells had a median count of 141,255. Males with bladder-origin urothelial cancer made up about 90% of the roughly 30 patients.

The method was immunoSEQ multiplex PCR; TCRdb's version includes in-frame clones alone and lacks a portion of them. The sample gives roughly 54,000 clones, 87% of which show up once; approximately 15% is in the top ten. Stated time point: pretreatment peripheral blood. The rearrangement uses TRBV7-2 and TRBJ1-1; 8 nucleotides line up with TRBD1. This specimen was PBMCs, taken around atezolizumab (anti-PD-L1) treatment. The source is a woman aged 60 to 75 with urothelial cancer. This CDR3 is CASSLNRGITEAFF. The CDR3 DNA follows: TGTGCCAGCAGCTTAAACAGGGGGATCACTGAAGCTTTCTTT.